Following are 23 T cell receptor beta chains from one sample sequenced in a study of CD8 T cells in Susac syndrome. An amount of RNA that ranged from roughly 0.45 to 1 ug was reverse transcribed with random hexamers. TCRdb itself ran the immunoSEQ multiplex PCR reads through MiXCR, one entry per CDR3 protein. The table lists 45,000 to 60,000 distinct CDR3 sequences, roughly 93% of them singletons, with around 0.49% in the top ten. The sample taken for sequencing was CD8+ T cells from PBMCs. These receptors all stem from a human donor with multiple sclerosis.

V is TRBV2 and J is TRBJ1-1; the D is unclear. The CDR3 spans 13 residues. V lost 7 bases and J lost 3, with 12 bases in between. From germline, CDR1 is SNHLY and CDR2 FYNNEI. The CDR3 bases are TGTGCCAGCAAGGGCTTGGGGTACACTGAAGCTTTCTTT. Translated, it gives CASKGLGYTEAFF.

V gene TRBV28 combines with J gene TRBJ2-1; the match to TRBD1 covers 8 bases. Germline V CDR1 and CDR2: MDHEN, SYDVKM. V lost 3 bases to trimming and J lost 6 bases; unmatched junction nucleotides: 10. This CDR3 has 16 amino acids. CDR3 residues: CASSFLWQGASNEQFF. The DNA of the CDR3 is TGTGCCAGCAGTTTTCTATGGCAGGGGGCGAGCAATGAGCAGTTCTTC.

The chain combines TRBV5-4 with TRBJ2-6; D is unclear. The CDR3 sequence is 18 residues long. CDR1 is SGHNT and CDR2 is YYREEE in the germline V gene (reference sequence). The ends were cut back, 3 bases at V and 0 bases at J, with 16 bases in the middle. The CDR3 DNA follows: TGTGCCAGCAGCTCCCCCGCAGGAAGAGGCTCTGGGGCCAACGTCCTGACTTTC. This gives the protein CASSSPAGRGSGANVLTF.

The genes are TRBV23-1 and TRBJ2-7; possibly TRBD2 for D (5 bases). TRBV23-1 carries the ORF label, with uncertain function. The V end lost 1 base, the J end lost 0 bases, and 25 bases lay between the germline ends. CDR3 size: 20 residues. DNA for the CDR3: TGCGCCAGCAGTCAATATGACGATTGCGGGTGCAGGTTCTACTCCTACGAGCAGTACTTC. Protein product: CASSQYDDCGCRFYSYEQYF.

This chain connects TRBV13 to TRBJ2-7; 10 bases are shared with TRBD2. The V gene's germline CDR1 is PRHDT and CDR2 FYEKMQ (reference sequence). This CDR3 has 15 residues. V dropped 0 bases and J dropped 1; count of bases not matched to a gene: 0. The CDR3 reads CASSLGLAGSYEQYF. The CDR3 coding sequence is TGTGCCAGCAGCTTAGGACTAGCGGGGTCCTACGAGCAGTACTTC.

The V call is TRBV10-3, the J call TRBJ1-2; a weak D match, TRBD1 (5 bases). The CDR3 is 14 residues long. Trimming pared 3 bases from V and 8 bases from J, leaving 16 bases between. Germline V gene sequence: CDR1 ENHRY, CDR2 SYGVKD. The CDR3 here is CAISDGRGARGYTF. DNA of the CDR3: TGTGCCATCAGTGATGGTCGAGGGGCGAGGGGCTACACCTTC.

V usage is TRBV13 and J usage is TRBJ1-5; D unresolved. V lost 2 bases to trimming and J lost 0 bases, with 5 bases between them. The CDR3 consists of 14 residues. Germline V gene lookup returns CDR1 PRHDT and CDR2 FYEKMQ (reference sequence). The chain's CDR3 is CASSLSSSNQPQHF. CDR3 nucleotide sequence: TGTGCCAGCAGCTTATCAAGTAGCAATCAGCCCCAGCATTTT.

This clonotype was seen just once. This rearrangement joins TRBV6-1 to TRBJ1-6; D might be TRBD1 (6 bases). Germline V CDR1 and CDR2: MNHNS, SASEGT. V was trimmed by 8 bases and J by 10 bases, leaving 15 bases between them. The CDR3 has 13 amino acids. The CDR3 nucleotides are TGTGCCAGCGGCGAACAGGGACGATCACCCCTCCACTTT. Translating gives CASGEQGRSPLHF.

The CDR3 loop is CASIRTTNTEAFF. The CDR3 DNA reads as TGTGCCAGCATACGGACCACTAACACTGAAGCTTTCTTT. The chain is built from TRBV12-3 or TRBV12-4 and TRBJ1-1; D is uncertain. Between the trimmed V and J ends, which lost 7 bases and 2 bases, there was a span of 11 bases. The CDR3 has 13 residues.

V gene TRBV3-1 combines with J gene TRBJ2-1, with 7 bases matching TRBD1. Germline values: CDR1 LGHDT, CDR2 YNNKEL (reference sequence). After removal of 4 bases from V and 3 bases from J, the junction contained 6 bases not matched to a gene. CDR3 length: 15 residues. The CDR3 bases are TGTGCCAGCAGCCCTATGACAGGGATCTACAATGAGCAGTTCTTC. Amino acids: CASSPMTGIYNEQFF.

This chain links TRBV28 with TRBJ2-5; 11 positions match TRBD2. Germline CDR1 is MDHEN and CDR2 is SYDVKM. This CDR3 comprises 17 residues. With 6 bases clipped from V and 4 bases from J, the junction kept 13 bases outside the gene matches. CDR3 protein: CASSPRGLAGGGETQYF. Written as DNA, the CDR3 is TGTGCCAGCAGCCCTAGGGGGCTAGCGGGGGGTGGAGAGACCCAGTACTTC.

The gene calls are TRBV27 and TRBJ1-2; 8 bases agree with TRBD1. V dropped 6 bases and J dropped 4; count of bases not matched to a gene: 10. Germline CDR1 is MNHEY and CDR2 is SMNVEV (reference sequence). CDR3 length equals 15 residues. The chain's CDR3 is CASRPTGGGFYGYTF. CDR3 nucleotide sequence: TGTGCCAGCAGGCCCACAGGGGGTGGATTCTATGGCTACACCTTC.

The genes are TRBV6-2 or TRBV6-3 and TRBJ2-7; 11 bases line up with TRBD1. CDR1 and CDR2 (germline): MNHEY, SVGEGT. Trimming took 6 bases from V and 2 from J; bases not matched to a gene: 12. This CDR3 is built from 17 residues. The CDR3 region has the DNA TGTGCCAGCAGCCCGGGACAGGGGGTATTTTCTCCCTACGAGCAGTACTTC. Encoded protein: CASSPGQGVFSPYEQYF.

This chain uses TRBV7-9 with TRBJ1-1; TRBD1 matches at 7 bases. The CDR3 loop spans 14 amino acids. The germline CDR1 and CDR2 sequences are SEHNR and FQNEAQ (reference sequence). V lost 5 bases, J lost 3 bases, and 6 bases stayed unmatched. CDR3 in amino acids: CASSPTGFDTEAFF. The CDR3 region has the DNA TGTGCCAGCAGCCCGACAGGGTTTGACACTGAAGCTTTCTTT.

The chain combines TRBV29-1 with TRBJ1-2; 7 bases line up with TRBD1. Germline lookup yields CDR1 SQVTM and CDR2 ANQGSEA. J was trimmed by 7 bases and V by 0 bases; bases with no gene match: 5. This CDR3 is 13 amino acids long. The CDR3 loop is CSVEETGSIGYTF. The CDR3 DNA reads TGCAGCGTTGAAGAGACAGGGTCGATTGGCTACACCTTC.

The rearrangement links TRBV7-6 to TRBJ2-5, with TRBD1 identical over 9 bases. CDR3 size: 15 residues. The junction had 8 bases not matched to a gene; V was cut back by 5 bases and J by 4 bases. Germline CDR1 and CDR2: SGHVS and FNYEAQ. CDR3 nucleotide sequence: TGTGCCAGCAGCCAAGGGACAGGGTGGGGAGAGACCCAGTACTTC. Residues: CASSQGTGWGETQYF. The whole variable domain, remainder taken from reference TRBV7-6 and TRBJ2-5, is GAGVSQSPRYKVTKRGQDVALRCDPISGHVSLYWYRQALGQGPEFLTYFNYEAQQDKSGLPNDRFSAERPEGSISTLTIQRTEQRDSAMYRCASSQGTGWGETQYFGPGTRLLVL.

The V and J genes are TRBV7-9 and TRBJ2-5; the D is unclear. Trimming took 1 base from V and 7 from J, leaving 16 bases between them. CDR3 size: 15 residues. Germline CDR1 is SEHNR and CDR2 is FQNEAQ (reference sequence). CDR3 sequence reads: CASSLVLGFSGTQYF. The CDR3 region has the DNA TGTGCCAGCAGCTTAGTTTTAGGGTTCTCAGGGACCCAGTACTTC.

A single count supports this clonotype. One junction end does not reproduce the germline sequence, and a read error may be involved. The V and J genes are TRBV7-7 and TRBJ1-1; a possible D gene is TRBD1 (5 bases). The length of the CDR3 is 13 residues. Germline loops: CDR1 SSHAT, CDR2 FNYEAQ (reference sequence). This CDR3 is CASSLRLGAEAFF. Written as DNA, the CDR3 is TGTGCTAGCAGCTTAAGGTTAGGGGCTGAAGCTTTCTTT.

The V call is TRBV9, the J call TRBJ2-5; a weak D match, TRBD2 (5 bases). CDR1 SGDLS and CDR2 YYNGEE come from the germline V gene. Trimming left V 5 bases short and J 5 bases short, with 10 bases between. The CDR3 has 12 amino acids. This CDR3 reads CASSQRGETQYF. In DNA, the CDR3 is TGTGCCAGCAGTCAAAGAGGGGAGACCCAGTACTTC.

This clonotype was seen just once. The chain combines TRBV9 with TRBJ2-7, with D perhaps TRBD2 (6 bases). CDR3 length equals 14 residues. From germline, CDR1 is SGDLS and CDR2 YYNGEE. V lost 2 bases to trimming and J lost 2 bases, with 11 bases between them. The CDR3 loop reads CASSVGGDPYEQYF. The CDR3 DNA sequence: TGTGCCAGCAGCGTGGGCGGGGACCCCTACGAGCAGTACTTC.

The rearrangement links TRBV7-9 to TRBJ2-2; D ambiguous. This CDR3 is 15 amino acids long. Deletions cut 1 base from V and 5 bases from J, with 11 bases between. The V gene's germline CDR1 is SEHNR and CDR2 FQNEAQ (reference sequence). The CDR3 DNA follows: TGTGCCAGCAGCTTAGGGTCCTCTAAGACCGGGGAGCTGTTTTTT. Encoded protein: CASSLGSSKTGELFF.

The chain couples TRBV5-1 to TRBJ1-1; D not resolved. The CDR3 is made up of 13 amino acids. Germline V gene sequence: CDR1 SGHRS, CDR2 YFSETQ. The V gene lost 5 bases and the J gene lost 8 bases, with 16 bases spanning the gap. The CDR3 loop is CASSLTGPSEAFF. In nucleotides, the CDR3 is TGCGCCAGCAGTCTCACTGGGCCTTCGGAAGCTTTCTTT.

The chain uses TRBV10-3 and TRBJ2-7; D may match TRBD1 or TRBD2 (5 bases each). V was trimmed by 2 bases and J by 0 bases, leaving 8 bases between them. CDR1 and CDR2 (germline): ENHRY, SYGVKD. CDR3 size: 14 residues. CDR3 sequence (DNA): TGTGCCATCAGTGAGGCAGGGAGCTCCTACGAGCAGTACTTC. It encodes CAISEAGSSYEQYF.